The present entry profiles one TCR beta chain with its context. The antigen it binds to is not known. There are no base qualities to consult, and no much larger clone falls within one base. The CDR3 holds 15 amino acids from the cysteine to the phenylalanine. Of all the DNA, just the CDR3 is kept, 45 bases in frame from base 1. The germline V gene supplies CDR1 SGDLS and CDR2 YYNGEE. V is reduced by 4 bases and J by 5 bases, leaving a spacing of 16 bases between them. These data are taken from a study of T cell changes during pregnancy in multiple sclerosis (dated by TCRdb to about 2019). About the study as a whole: The study examined how the T cell repertoire changed over the course of pregnancy in women with multiple sclerosis.

Library construction relied on the immunoSEQ multiplex PCR assay. Sourced from immuneACCESS, this table was stored by TCRdb with only in-frame sequences that have V and J called. A share of the clones is absent; for the studies checked, an unresolved V gene accounts for under half, and the remainder has no known explanation. Within this sample are some 75,000 clones, with roughly 96% of them counted one time only. The top ten clones comprise around 1% of the sample. Source: peripheral blood, taken in the second trimester of pregnancy. The receptor chain draws on TRBV9 and TRBJ2-1; matching of 5 bases hints at TRBD2 as the D gene. The TCR comes from a female donor with multiple sclerosis, enrolled in a pregnancy study. The sequenced DNA: TGTGCCAGCAGCCGCTTTGGGAGTGAGGACAATGAGCAGTTCTTC. Its protein reads: CASSRFGSEDNEQFF.